A single sample is the source of the 24 T cell receptor beta chains below, sequenced in a study of blood T cell repertoires in COVID-19. Assay used: immunoSEQ multiplex PCR; TCRdb lists only in-frame clones, some missing. This sample has a few hundred thousand clones, with 80% to 90% found just once. Sample: peripheral blood. These receptors were taken from a young man with active or convalescent COVID-19.

The chain recombines TRBV4-3 with TRBJ1-1; 8 nucleotides agree with TRBD1. Trimming took 3 bases from V and 1 from J; bases not matched to a gene: 7. This CDR3 spans 16 amino acids. Per germline, CDR1 LGHNA and CDR2 YSLEER. The CDR3 here is CASSQRRQGRNTEAFF. CDR3 in DNA: TGCGCCAGCAGCCAGAGGAGACAGGGGAGGAACACTGAAGCTTTCTTT.

This chain links TRBV7-9 with TRBJ1-6; no definite D call. The CDR3 covers 13 residues. Germline V gene data show CDR1 as SEHNR and CDR2 as FQNEAQ (reference sequence). Deletions cut 1 base from V and 10 bases from J, with 8 bases between. DNA for the CDR3: TGTGCCAGCAGCTTAGATTTGGGCTCACCCCTCCACTTT. It translates to CASSLDLGSPLHF.

The chain is built from TRBV6-2 or TRBV6-3 and TRBJ2-7; 11 positions match TRBD1. The germline CDR1 and CDR2 sequences are MNHEY and SVGEGT. The CDR3 sequence is 14 residues long. After removal of 5 bases from V and 6 bases from J, the junction contained 6 bases not matched to a gene. The CDR3 DNA is TGTGCCAGCAGTACTTCCGGGACAGGGGGCGAGCAGTACTTC. It yields the protein CASSTSGTGGEQYF.

The V and J genes are TRBV9 and TRBJ2-4, with 8 nucleotides matching TRBD2. The germline CDR1 and CDR2 sequences are SGDLS and YYNGEE. After removal of 0 bases from V and 8 bases from J, the junction contained 4 bases not matched to a gene. This CDR3 spans 14 amino acids. The CDR3 coding sequence is TGTGCCAGCAGCGTAGTAGGGCGGGGGGACATTCAGTACTTC. Its protein is CASSVVGRGDIQYF.

The chain is built from TRBV7-8 and TRBJ2-7; tentative D call: TRBD1 (6 bases). Per germline, CDR1 SGHVS and CDR2 FQNEAQ. Trimming took off 1 base at V and 0 bases at J, with 16 bases between the two ends. The CDR3 is 17 residues long. The CDR3 coding sequence is TGTGCCAGCAGCTTAGTCTATGGACAGCAAGCCTCCTACGAGCAGTACTTC. It translates to CASSLVYGQQASYEQYF. Drawing the rest from reference TRBV7-8 and TRBJ2-7, the complete variable domain is GAGVSQSPRYKVAKRGQDVALRCDPISGHVSLFWYQQALGQGPEFLTYFQNEAQLDKSGLPSDRFFAERPEGSVSTLKIQRTQQEDSAVYLCASSLVYGQQASYEQYFGPGTRLTVT.

This clone was counted once. The J gene is TRBJ2-1, the V gene TRBV7-3, with 8 bases identical to TRBD2. The CDR3 is 16 residues long. The V gene's germline CDR1 is SGHTA and CDR2 FQGTGA. V gave up 5 bases and J gave up 9 bases; unmatched junction bases: 15. The CDR3 here is CASSVGSAGGAFEQFF. The CDR3 bases are TGTGCCAGCAGCGTTGGTTCGGCCGGGGGGGCCTTTGAGCAGTTCTTC.

This clone was picked up one time. The chain links TRBV5-4 to TRBJ1-1; D is unclear. The CDR3 totals 14 residues. V was trimmed by 2 bases and J by 2 bases, leaving 10 bases between them. CDR1 and CDR2 (germline): SGHNT, YYREEE (reference sequence). The CDR3 DNA sequence: TGTGCCAGCAGCTTTTTAGCCGGTAACACTGAAGCTTTCTTT. Its translation: CASSFLAGNTEAFF.

This chain links TRBV4-1 with TRBJ2-7; TRBD2 matches 8 bases. V gave up 0 bases and J gave up 5 bases; unmatched junction bases: 9. There are 16 residues in the CDR3. Germline CDR1 and CDR2: MGHRA and YSYEKL. For the CDR3, the DNA is TGCGCCAGCAGCCAAGAAAGTTGGTCGGGGGGGAACGAGCAGTACTTC. Encoded protein: CASSQESWSGGNEQYF.

V usage is TRBV18 and J usage is TRBJ1-5; D not certain. This CDR3 is 14 amino acids long. CDR1 and CDR2 from the germline V gene are KGHSH and LQKENI. Trimming removed 2 bases at V and 3 bases at J, with 8 bases between. For the CDR3, the DNA is TGTGCCAGCTCACCATCCCGGGACAATCAGCCCCAGCATTTT. Encoded protein: CASSPSRDNQPQHF.

The chain combines TRBV20-1 with TRBJ2-1; D unclear. This CDR3 spans 11 amino acids. The V and J ends lost 5 bases and 4 bases respectively, with 6 bases between them. Germline V lookup: CDR1 DFQATT, CDR2 SNEGSKA (reference sequence). The CDR3 region is CSAQVYNEQFF. The CDR3 DNA reads TGCAGTGCTCAGGTGTACAATGAGCAGTTCTTC.

This chain uses TRBV7-6 with TRBJ1-6; the match to TRBD1 covers 8 bases. Germline CDR1 SGHVS, CDR2 FNYEAQ. Losses at the gene ends were 5 bases for V and 10 bases for J; bases not matched to a gene: 4. The CDR3 sequence is 13 residues long. This CDR3 reads CASSLDRGSPLHF. In DNA, the CDR3 is TGTGCCAGCAGCCTCGACAGGGGCTCACCCCTCCACTTT.

Note on this clone: Here the CDR3 omits its conserved ending phenylalanine or tryptophan, so a read error is the likely source. J is TRBJ1-2 and V is TRBV27; no definite D call. The CDR3 totals 13 residues. The ends were cut back, 5 bases at V and 4 bases at J, with 11 bases in the middle. Germline CDR1 is MNHEY and CDR2 is SMNVEV (reference sequence). The CDR3 here is CASSAGRFYGYTL. CDR3 nucleotides: TGTGCCAGCAGTGCGGGGAGATTCTATGGCTACACCCTC.

V usage is TRBV30 and J usage is TRBJ1-4, with a tentative D call TRBD1 (5 bases). CDR3 length equals 14 residues. Trimming cost V 3 bases and J 8 bases, with 16 bases left between them. Germline V lookup: CDR1 GTSNPN, CDR2 SVGIG (reference sequence). Written as DNA, the CDR3 is TGTGCCTGGAGAACGGGGGAATATGGGGAAAAACTGTTTTTT. Protein product: CAWRTGEYGEKLFF. The whole variable domain, remainder taken from reference TRBV30 and TRBJ1-4, is SQTIHQWPATLVQPVGSPLSLECTVEGTSNPNLYWYRQAAGRGLQLLFYSVGIGQISSEVPQNLSASRPQDRQFILSSKKLLLSDSGFYLCAWRTGEYGEKLFFGSGTQLSVL.

The DNA for the CDR3 is TGTGCCACCAGTGATTTTAAGGCGACAGAAACCTACGAGCAGTACTTC. Protein product: CATSDFKATETYEQYF. The gene calls are TRBV24-1 and TRBJ2-7, with a possible D match to TRBD1 (5 bases). The CDR3 is 16 residues long. Looked up from germline, CDR1 is KGHDR and CDR2 is SFDVKD. Trimming removed 1 base at V and 2 bases at J, with 14 bases between.

The chain's CDR3 is CATRRDRGSGELFF. In nucleotides, the CDR3 is TGCGCCACTCGACGGGACAGGGGGTCCGGGGAGCTGTTTTTT. The rearrangement links TRBV4-1 to TRBJ2-2; TRBD1 agrees at 11 bases. This CDR3 is built from 14 residues. Germline CDR1 MGHRA, CDR2 YSYEKL. V was pared by 10 bases and J by 6 bases, with 7 bases of the junction left unmatched.

The chain combines TRBV6-5 with TRBJ2-2; 10 nucleotides agree with TRBD1. CDR1 is MNHEY and CDR2 is SVGAGI in the germline V gene. The CDR3 sequence is 15 residues long. V gave up 6 bases and J gave up 4 bases; unmatched junction bases: 5. The CDR3 spells CASRADRGLTGELFF. In DNA, the CDR3 is TGTGCCAGCAGGGCAGACAGGGGGCTCACCGGGGAGCTGTTTTTT.

This chain uses TRBV30 with TRBJ1-5; possibly TRBD1 for D (5 bases). This CDR3 has 13 amino acids. The V gene lost 4 bases and the J gene lost 3 bases, with 10 bases spanning the gap. Germline-derived CDR1 and CDR2 are GTSNPN and SVGIG (reference sequence). The CDR3, as DNA: TGTGCCTGGAACCGACAGCCCAATCAGCCCCAGCATTTT. Translation: CAWNRQPNQPQHF.

The chain combines TRBV2 with TRBJ1-1; 7 bases agree with TRBD1. Looked up from germline, CDR1 is SNHLY and CDR2 is FYNNEI. CDR3 length equals 15 residues. V dropped 4 bases and J dropped 1; count of bases not matched to a gene: 6. CDR3 region: CASSAKGQTNTEAFF. CDR3 in DNA: TGTGCCAGCAGTGCCAAGGGACAGACGAACACTGAAGCTTTCTTT.

The table lists this clone with a few counts. The chain is built from TRBV5-4 and TRBJ2-1; the match to TRBD1 covers 8 bases. Germline lookup yields CDR1 SGHNT and CDR2 YYREEE (reference sequence). There are 14 residues in the CDR3. V lost 0 bases, J lost 9 bases, and 5 bases stayed unmatched. The CDR3 bases are TGTGCCAGCAGCTTGGTCGGACAGGGATTTGAGCAGTTCTTC. This translates into CASSLVGQGFEQFF.

The chain combines TRBV19 with TRBJ1-1, with 10 nucleotides matching TRBD1. With 7 bases clipped from V and 2 bases from J, the junction kept 10 bases outside the gene matches. The CDR3 contains 16 residues. Germline V gene lookup returns CDR1 LNHDA and CDR2 SQIVND (reference sequence). In DNA form, the CDR3 reads TGTGCCAGTACCCATGGGGGGGACAGGGGTAACACTGAAGCTTTCTTT. It codes for CASTHGGDRGNTEAFF.

This rearrangement joins TRBV6-5 to TRBJ1-4; D gene unclear. V gave up 6 bases and J gave up 0 bases, with 8 bases separating them. This CDR3 contains 14 residues. CDR1 and CDR2 (germline): MNHEY, SVGAGI. The CDR3 protein is CASSPSATNEKLFF. In nucleotides, the CDR3 is TGTGCCAGCAGCCCCAGTGCAACTAATGAAAAACTGTTTTTT.

The chain recombines TRBV28 with TRBJ2-7, with D tentatively TRBD1 (5 bases). The V and J ends lost 8 bases and 7 bases respectively, with 15 bases between them. CDR3 length equals 12 residues. Germline lookup yields CDR1 MDHEN and CDR2 SYDVKM. The CDR3 DNA reads as TGTGCCAGCGAAAAGGGGCCTCGAGAGCAGTACTTC. Translation: CASEKGPREQYF.

The rearrangement joins TRBV11-2 to TRBJ2-3; D is perhaps TRBD1 (6 bases). CDR1 SGHAT and CDR2 FQNNGV come from the germline V gene. The CDR3 totals 14 residues. The V end lost 6 bases, the J end lost 1 base, and 11 bases lay between the germline ends. Here the CDR3 DNA reads TGTGCCAGCAGATGGGGGCCCGGCACAGATACGCAGTATTTT. It is translated as CASRWGPGTDTQYF. The full variable domain, rest sourced from reference TRBV11-2 and TRBJ2-3, is EAGVAQSPRYKIIEKRQSVAFWCNPISGHATLYWYQQILGQGPKLLIQFQNNGVVDDSQLPKDRFSAERLKGVDSTLKIQPAKLEDSAVYLCASRWGPGTDTQYFGPGTRLTVL.

The chain joins TRBV6-6 to TRBJ2-2, with 7 positions matching TRBD1. The V segment lost 9 bases and the J segment 1 base; nucleotides outside the gene matches: 8. CDR1 is MNHNY, CDR2 SVGAGI, per germline (reference sequence). This CDR3 comprises 15 residues. The CDR3 spells CASSTGTENTGELFF. Here the CDR3 DNA reads TGTGCCAGTTCGACCGGGACAGAGAACACCGGGGAGCTGTTTTTT.